This record looks at one T cell receptor (beta chain) sequence and its context. Its antigen is not identified. The record originates from a study of T cell responses to AZD1222 COVID-19 vaccine. Study observations and caveats: Most donors were white British, females outnumbered males, and clonal diversity was possibly underestimated.

The CDR3 is made up of 13 amino acids. The ends were cut back, 2 bases at V and 7 bases at J, with 12 bases in the middle. Germline V gene sequence: CDR1 SGHTA, CDR2 FQGTGA. Generated by immunoSEQ multiplex PCR, the TCRdb table keeps only in-frame clones and is missing some. The sample shows approximately 70,000 clones, around 87% of them seen only once. The TCR originated in an adult in good health. The chain joins TRBV7-3 to TRBJ2-7; no clear D gene. The sample in question was peripheral blood, obtained on day 0 of AZD1222 vaccination. CDR3 bases: TGTGCCAGCAGCTTAGGCCTACACAAGGAGCAGTACTTC. Amino acids: CASSLGLHKEQYF.